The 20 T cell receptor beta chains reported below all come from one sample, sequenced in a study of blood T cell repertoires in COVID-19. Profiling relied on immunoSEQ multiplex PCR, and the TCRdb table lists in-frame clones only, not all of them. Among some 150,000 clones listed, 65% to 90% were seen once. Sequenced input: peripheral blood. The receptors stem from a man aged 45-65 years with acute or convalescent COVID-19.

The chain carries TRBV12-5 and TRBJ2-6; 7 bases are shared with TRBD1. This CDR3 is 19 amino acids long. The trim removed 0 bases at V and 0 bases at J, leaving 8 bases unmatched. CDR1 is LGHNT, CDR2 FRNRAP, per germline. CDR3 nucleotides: TGTGCTAGTGGTTTGGTACACACAGGGGTTCTCTCTGGGGCCAACGTCCTGACTTTC. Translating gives CASGLVHTGVLSGANVLTF. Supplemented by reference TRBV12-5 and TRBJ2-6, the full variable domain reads DARVTQTPRHKVTEMGQEVTMRCQPILGHNTVFWYRQTMMQGLELLAYFRNRAPLDDSGMPKDRFSAEMPDATLATLKIQPSEPRDSAVYFCASGLVHTGVLSGANVLTFGAGSRLTVL.

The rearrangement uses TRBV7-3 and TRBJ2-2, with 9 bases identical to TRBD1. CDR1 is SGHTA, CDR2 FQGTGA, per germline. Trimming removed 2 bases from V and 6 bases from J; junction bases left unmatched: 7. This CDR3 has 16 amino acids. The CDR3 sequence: CASSLAGTGRPGELFF. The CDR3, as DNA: TGTGCCAGCAGCTTAGCCGGGACAGGGAGGCCCGGGGAGCTGTTTTTT.

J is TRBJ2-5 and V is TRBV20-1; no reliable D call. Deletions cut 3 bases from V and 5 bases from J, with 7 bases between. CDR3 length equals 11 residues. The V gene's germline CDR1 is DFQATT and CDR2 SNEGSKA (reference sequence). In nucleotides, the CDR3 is TGCAGTGCTAGCGAGGCCGAGACCCAGTACTTC. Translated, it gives CSASEAETQYF.

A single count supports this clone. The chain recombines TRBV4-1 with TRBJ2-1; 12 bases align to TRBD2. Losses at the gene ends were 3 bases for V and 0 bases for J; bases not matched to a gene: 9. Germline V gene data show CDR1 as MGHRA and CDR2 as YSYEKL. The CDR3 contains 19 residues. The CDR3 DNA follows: TGCGCCAGCAGCCAGACTAGCGGGAGCTTCTCAAGCTCCTACAATGAGCAGTTCTTC. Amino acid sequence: CASSQTSGSFSSSYNEQFF.

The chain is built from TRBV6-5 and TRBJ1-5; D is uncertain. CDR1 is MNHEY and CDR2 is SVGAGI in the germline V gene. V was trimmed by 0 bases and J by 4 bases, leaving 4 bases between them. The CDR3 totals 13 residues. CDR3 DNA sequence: TGTGCCAGCAGTTACTCCAGGAATCAGCCCCAGCATTTT. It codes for CASSYSRNQPQHF.

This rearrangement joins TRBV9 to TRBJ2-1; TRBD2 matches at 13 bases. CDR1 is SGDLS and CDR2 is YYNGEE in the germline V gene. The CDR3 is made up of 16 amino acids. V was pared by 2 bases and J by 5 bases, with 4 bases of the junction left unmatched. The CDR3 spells CASSVGTSGENNEQFF. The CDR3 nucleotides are TGTGCCAGCAGCGTTGGGACTAGCGGGGAGAACAATGAGCAGTTCTTC.

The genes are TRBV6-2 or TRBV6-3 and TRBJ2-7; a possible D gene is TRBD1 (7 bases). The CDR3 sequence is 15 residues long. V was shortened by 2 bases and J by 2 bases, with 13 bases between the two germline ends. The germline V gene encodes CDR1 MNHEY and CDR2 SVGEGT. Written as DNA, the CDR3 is TGTGCCAGCAGTTACGGAGGGGGCCGAGCCTACGAGCAGTACTTC. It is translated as CASSYGGGRAYEQYF.

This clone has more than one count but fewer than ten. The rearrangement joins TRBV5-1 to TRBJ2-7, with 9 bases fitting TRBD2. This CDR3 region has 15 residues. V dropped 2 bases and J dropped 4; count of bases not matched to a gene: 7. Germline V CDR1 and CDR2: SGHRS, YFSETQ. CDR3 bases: TGCGCCAGCAGCTTCAAAGGTAGCGGGGGTTACGAGCAGTACTTC. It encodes CASSFKGSGGYEQYF.

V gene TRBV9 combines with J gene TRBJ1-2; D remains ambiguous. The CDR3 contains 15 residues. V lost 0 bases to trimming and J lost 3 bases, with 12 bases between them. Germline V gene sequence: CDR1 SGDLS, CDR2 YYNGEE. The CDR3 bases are TGTGCCAGCAGCGTAGGGCTCAGTGCTGACTATGGCTACACCTTC. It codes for CASSVGLSADYGYTF.

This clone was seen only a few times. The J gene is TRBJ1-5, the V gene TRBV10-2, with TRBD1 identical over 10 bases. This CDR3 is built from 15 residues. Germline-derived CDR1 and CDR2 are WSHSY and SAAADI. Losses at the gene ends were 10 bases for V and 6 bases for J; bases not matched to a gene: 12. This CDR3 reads CATSDPGQGFQPQHF. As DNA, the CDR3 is TGCGCCACCTCCGACCCGGGACAGGGGTTTCAGCCCCAGCATTTT.

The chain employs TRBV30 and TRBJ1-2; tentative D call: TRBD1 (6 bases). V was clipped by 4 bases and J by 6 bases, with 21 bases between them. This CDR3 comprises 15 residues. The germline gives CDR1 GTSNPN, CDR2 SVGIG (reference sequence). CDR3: CAWTFLGAKGHGYTF. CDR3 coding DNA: TGTGCCTGGACTTTTTTGGGGGCCAAGGGACATGGCTACACCTTC. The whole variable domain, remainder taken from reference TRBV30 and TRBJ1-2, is SQTIHQWPATLVQPVGSPLSLECTVEGTSNPNLYWYRQAAGRGLQLLFYSVGIGQISSEVPQNLSASRPQDRQFILSSKKLLLSDSGFYLCAWTFLGAKGHGYTFGSGTRLTVV.

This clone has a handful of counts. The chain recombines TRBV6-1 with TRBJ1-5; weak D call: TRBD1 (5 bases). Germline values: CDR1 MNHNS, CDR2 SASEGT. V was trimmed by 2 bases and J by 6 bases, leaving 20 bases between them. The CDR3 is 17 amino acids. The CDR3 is CASSEHGRPMGGQPQHF. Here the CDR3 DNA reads TGTGCCAGCAGTGAACACGGACGCCCGATGGGGGGTCAGCCCCAGCATTTT.

CDR3 bases: TGTGCCAGCAGCAAGGACAGGTATGGTCAGCCCCAGCATTTT. Translation gives CASSKDRYGQPQHF. The chain uses TRBV5-4 and TRBJ1-5; 7 nucleotides agree with TRBD1. With 4 bases clipped from V and 6 bases from J, the junction kept 7 bases outside the gene matches. CDR1 is SGHNT and CDR2 is YYREEE in the germline V gene (reference sequence). The CDR3 extends over 14 amino acids. Full variable domain (outside the CDR3, taken from reference TRBV5-4 and TRBJ1-5): ETGVTQSPTHLIKTRGQQVTLRCSSQSGHNTVSWYQQALGQGPQFIFQYYREEENGRGNFPPRFSGLQFPNYSSELNVNALELDDSALYLCASSKDRYGQPQHFGDGTRLSIL.

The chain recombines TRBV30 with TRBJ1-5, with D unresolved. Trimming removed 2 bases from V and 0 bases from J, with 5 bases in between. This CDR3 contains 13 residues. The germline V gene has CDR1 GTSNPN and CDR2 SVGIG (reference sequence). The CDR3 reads CAWSLSSNQPQHF. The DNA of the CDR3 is TGTGCCTGGAGTCTCAGTAGCAATCAGCCCCAGCATTTT.

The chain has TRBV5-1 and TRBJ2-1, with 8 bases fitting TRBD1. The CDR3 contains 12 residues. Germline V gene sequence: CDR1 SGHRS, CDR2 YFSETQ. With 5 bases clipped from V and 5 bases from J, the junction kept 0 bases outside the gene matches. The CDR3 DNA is TGCGCCAGCAGGGACAGGGACAATGAGCAGTTCTTC. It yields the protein CASRDRDNEQFF.

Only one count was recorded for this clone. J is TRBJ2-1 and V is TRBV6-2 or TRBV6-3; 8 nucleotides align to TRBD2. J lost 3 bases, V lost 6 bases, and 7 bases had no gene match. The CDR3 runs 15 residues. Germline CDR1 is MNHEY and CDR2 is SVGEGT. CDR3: CASSPSGGLYNEQFF. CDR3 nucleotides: TGTGCCAGCAGCCCAAGCGGGGGACTCTACAATGAGCAGTTCTTC.

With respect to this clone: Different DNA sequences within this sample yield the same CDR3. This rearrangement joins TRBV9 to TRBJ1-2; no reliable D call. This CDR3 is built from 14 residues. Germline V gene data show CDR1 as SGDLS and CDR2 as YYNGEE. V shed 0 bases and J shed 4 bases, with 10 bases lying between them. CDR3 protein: CASSVVGGSYGYTF. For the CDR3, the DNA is TGTGCCAGCAGCGTAGTTGGCGGTAGCTATGGCTACACCTTC.

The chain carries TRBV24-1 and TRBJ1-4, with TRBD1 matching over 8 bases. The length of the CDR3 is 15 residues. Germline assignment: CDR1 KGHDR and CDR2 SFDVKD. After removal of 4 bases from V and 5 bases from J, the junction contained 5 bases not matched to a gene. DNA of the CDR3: TGTGCCACCAGTGACCCAAGGACAGGGAATGAAAAACTGTTTTTT. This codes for CATSDPRTGNEKLFF.

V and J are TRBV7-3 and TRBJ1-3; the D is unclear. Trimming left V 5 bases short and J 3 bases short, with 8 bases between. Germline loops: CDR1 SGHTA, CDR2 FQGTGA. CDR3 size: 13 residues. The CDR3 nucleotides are TGTGCCAGCAGCGACTATCTTGGAAACACCATATATTTT. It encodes CASSDYLGNTIYF.

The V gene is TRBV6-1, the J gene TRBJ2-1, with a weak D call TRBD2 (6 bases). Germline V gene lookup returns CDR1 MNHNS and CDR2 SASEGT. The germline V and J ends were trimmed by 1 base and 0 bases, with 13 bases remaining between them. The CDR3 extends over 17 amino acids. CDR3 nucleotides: TGTGCCAGCAGTGAAGGATCCGCGGGATACTCCTACAATGAGCAGTTCTTC. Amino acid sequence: CASSEGSAGYSYNEQFF.